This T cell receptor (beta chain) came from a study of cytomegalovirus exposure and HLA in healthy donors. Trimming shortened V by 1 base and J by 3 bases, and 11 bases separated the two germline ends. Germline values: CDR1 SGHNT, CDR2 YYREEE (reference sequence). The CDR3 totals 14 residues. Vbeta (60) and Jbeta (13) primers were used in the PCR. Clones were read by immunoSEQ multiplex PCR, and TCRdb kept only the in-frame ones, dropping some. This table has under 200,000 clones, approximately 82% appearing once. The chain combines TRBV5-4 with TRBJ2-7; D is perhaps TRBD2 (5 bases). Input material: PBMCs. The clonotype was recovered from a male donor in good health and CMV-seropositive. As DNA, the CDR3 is TGTGCCAGCAGCTTGAAGAGTAGCGTCTACGAGCAGTACTTC. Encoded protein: CASSLKSSVYEQYF. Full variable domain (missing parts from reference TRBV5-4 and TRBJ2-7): ETGVTQSPTHLIKTRGQQVTLRCSSQSGHNTVSWYQQALGQGPQFIFQYYREEENGRGNFPPRFSGLQFPNYSSELNVNALELDDSALYLCASSLKSSVYEQYFGPGTRLTVT.